Listed here is a single T cell receptor beta chain. What it recognizes is unknown. This specimen belongs to a study of T cells after yellow fever vaccination. By 5'RACE template switching, TCR cDNA was produced, with a universal primer site and UMIs added in the process. TCRdb re-derived calls from the 5' RACE reads in MiXCR, one entry per CDR3 protein. The repertoire has 500,000 to 700,000 distinct CDR3 sequences, 15% to 20% of them found once; the top ten carry about 13%. Findings and caveats of the study: Just a small share of clonotypes turned up in the CD4 compartment as well as the CD8 compartment. At 95% to 97% for CD4 and approximately 88% for CD8, most primary-vaccination clones showed up again after the booster.

The source material was PBMCs, sampled 15 days after the yellow fever booster vaccination. This clonotype was obtained from a man aged 30 to 45 who received the YFV17D yellow fever vaccine.

The CDR3 spells CASSPQKKAFF. CDR3 sequence (DNA): TGTGCCAGCAGCCCACAAAAAAAAGCTTTCTTT. V and J are TRBV12-3 or TRBV12-4 and TRBJ1-1; D is unresolved. Trimming stripped 6 bases from V and 9 bases from J, with 11 bases between. This CDR3 comprises 11 residues.